This T cell receptor beta chain derives from a study of T cells in Graves' hyperthyroidism and ophthalmopathy. Researchers amplified the TCR beta CDR3 regions from RNA transcripts. Carried out on the TCR CDR3, a first-round RT-PCR used the HTBI primer set. A single record per CDR3 protein comes from TCRdb applying MiXCR to the multiplex PCR reads. The table shows roughly 300,000 distinct CDR3 sequences, with 25% to 30% occurring only once. In its sample, this clonotype was seen many times. The CDR3 length is 16 residues. The V gene end was trimmed by 0 bases and the J gene end by 4 bases; junction bases not matched to a gene: 8. CDR1 and CDR2 (germline): MNHEY, SVGAGI.

The source is a man aged 40-49 years with Graves' hyperthyroidism that later progressed to Graves' ophthalmopathy. Material: blood. The rearrangement links TRBV6-5 to TRBJ2-5; 7 positions agree with TRBD2. CDR3 coding DNA: TGTGCCAGCAGTTACTCGTCGGCGGGAGTCGGAGAGACCCAGTACTTC. Encoded protein: CASSYSSAGVGETQYF.